The next 32 T cell receptor beta chains were all read from a single sample in a study of T cells after somatic rescue of genetic block. Some clones are missing from TCRdb's copy, which holds only in-frame ones; the method was immunoSEQ multiplex PCR. The sample shows about 72,000 clones, approximately 91% of them seen only once. Sequencing input: peripheral blood mononuclear cells (PBMCs). Every receptor here comes from a man aged 30 to 39.

This chain connects TRBV5-1 to TRBJ1-1; 8 bases fit TRBD1. The J segment lost 4 bases and the V segment lost 4 bases, leaving 6 bases of the junction unmatched. The CDR3 extends over 14 amino acids. The germline V gene encodes CDR1 SGHRS and CDR2 YFSETQ. For the CDR3, the DNA is TGCGCCAGCAGCCCCACCGGGACAGGCACTGAAGCTTTCTTT. Translated: CASSPTGTGTEAFF.

The chain employs TRBV11-2 and TRBJ2-7; no firm D call. V lost 5 bases and J 0 bases, leaving 8 bases between the germline ends. The CDR3 runs 13 residues. CDR1 SGHAT and CDR2 FQNNGV come from the germline V gene. CDR3 sequence reads: CASSLAGSYEQYF. CDR3 DNA sequence: TGTGCCAGCAGCCTCGCCGGCTCCTACGAGCAGTACTTC. Filled out from reference TRBV11-2 and TRBJ2-7, the complete variable domain reads EAGVAQSPRYKIIEKRQSVAFWCNPISGHATLYWYQQILGQGPKLLIQFQNNGVVDDSQLPKDRFSAERLKGVDSTLKIQPAKLEDSAVYLCASSLAGSYEQYFGPGTRLTVT.

The J gene is TRBJ1-5, the V gene TRBV6-1; 7 bases align to TRBD1. CDR1 and CDR2 from the germline V gene are MNHNS and SASEGT. There are 18 residues in the CDR3. Trimming cost V 4 bases and J 0 bases; bases outside gene matches: 12. The CDR3 region has the DNA TGTGCCAGCAGTGGGCCGACAGGGAAGATATATAGCAATCAGCCCCAGCATTTT. Translation: CASSGPTGKIYSNQPQHF.

The chain couples TRBV7-9 to TRBJ2-2; 8 positions match TRBD1. This CDR3 spans 17 amino acids. From germline, CDR1 is SEHNR and CDR2 FQNEAQ (reference sequence). After removal of 6 bases from V and 1 base from J, the junction contained 10 bases not matched to a gene. The CDR3 sequence: CASRERRDRQNTGELFF. The CDR3 nucleotides read TGTGCCAGCAGAGAAAGACGGGACAGGCAGAACACCGGGGAGCTGTTTTTT.

The chain joins TRBV7-8 to TRBJ2-7; tentatively, D is TRBD1 or TRBD2 (6 bases each). The CDR3 extends over 13 amino acids. CDR1 is SGHVS, CDR2 FQNEAQ, per germline. Deletions cut 6 bases from V and 3 bases from J, with 12 bases between. The CDR3 loop reads CASRPRGVYEQYF. The CDR3 DNA sequence: TGTGCCAGCAGACCTAGGGGGGTCTACGAGCAGTACTTC. Supplemented by reference TRBV7-8 and TRBJ2-7, the full variable domain reads GAGVSQSPRYKVAKRGQDVALRCDPISGHVSLFWYQQALGQGPEFLTYFQNEAQLDKSGLPSDRFFAERPEGSVSTLKIQRTQQEDSAVYLCASRPRGVYEQYFGPGTRLTVT.

DNA of the CDR3: TGTGCCAGCCAGGGACAGGGTTACGAGCAGTACTTC. The encoded protein is CASQGQGYEQYF. The V call is TRBV2, the J call TRBJ2-7; 9 bases fit TRBD1. The V and J ends lost 8 bases and 4 bases, in that order; junction bases with no gene match: 3. The CDR3 runs to 12 residues. Germline CDR1 reads SNHLY; CDR2 reads FYNNEI.

V is TRBV19 and J is TRBJ2-3; 9 bases match TRBD1. This CDR3 has 16 amino acids. The germline V gene has CDR1 LNHDA and CDR2 SQIVND (reference sequence). V trimming: 11 bases; J trimming: 4 bases; junction bases outside the gene matches: 16. The CDR3 sequence is CASSPTGTGSPDTQYF. CDR3 nucleotides: TGTGCCTCATCCCCAACCGGGACAGGGAGCCCAGATACGCAGTATTTT.

This chain joins TRBV7-9 and TRBJ2-7; 7 positions agree with TRBD2. V shed 0 bases and J 6 bases; nucleotides not matched to a gene: 2. Per the germline V gene, CDR1 is SEHNR and CDR2 is FQNEAQ (reference sequence). This CDR3 is 13 amino acids long. The CDR3 sequence: CASSLAGGSEQYF. The CDR3 region has the DNA TGTGCCAGCAGCTTAGCGGGGGGGAGCGAGCAGTACTTC.

This clone was observed a single time. The V call is TRBV4-3, the J call TRBJ2-7, with 7 bases aligning to TRBD1. CDR1 and CDR2 from the germline V gene are LGHNA and YSLEER. This CDR3 is 17 amino acids long. V gave up 0 bases and J gave up 3 bases; unmatched junction bases: 11. CDR3 loop: CASSQDWETGIDYEQYF. The CDR3 DNA sequence: TGCGCCAGCAGCCAAGATTGGGAGACAGGGATAGACTACGAGCAGTACTTC.

V usage is TRBV5-1 and J usage is TRBJ2-1, with D uncertain. The CDR3 runs to 12 residues. Between the trimmed V and J ends, which lost 5 bases and 13 bases, there was a span of 16 bases. CDR1 is SGHRS, CDR2 YFSETQ, per germline. The CDR3 reads CASSFAVGVQFF. CDR3 nucleotides: TGCGCCAGCAGTTTCGCGGTTGGGGTACAGTTCTTC.

The chain employs TRBV4-3 and TRBJ2-1; tentatively, D is TRBD1 (6 bases). Germline V gives CDR1 LGHNA, CDR2 YSLEER. The V and J ends lost 0 bases and 3 bases respectively, with 12 bases between them. The CDR3 length is 16 residues. In DNA, the CDR3 is TGCGCCAGCAGCCAAGATTGGGGGCAGTTCTACAATGAGCAGTTCTTC. Encoded protein: CASSQDWGQFYNEQFF.

The chain carries TRBV6-1 and TRBJ2-7; 10 bases align to TRBD1. The CDR3 sequence is 15 residues long. V was clipped by 6 bases and J by 6 bases; unmatched bases: 11. Germline V gene sequence: CDR1 MNHNS, CDR2 SASEGT. The CDR3 DNA sequence: TGTGCCAGCAGGCGGGACAGGGGCTTCGAAGGCGAGCAGTACTTC. It is translated as CASRRDRGFEGEQYF.

A few counts support this clone. The rearrangement uses TRBV20-1 and TRBJ2-5; D uncertain. CDR1 DFQATT and CDR2 SNEGSKA come from the germline V gene (reference sequence). This CDR3 is 11 amino acids long. V lost 4 bases to trimming and J lost 3 bases, with 6 bases between them. The CDR3 loop is CSATPKETQYF. The CDR3 coding sequence is TGCAGTGCTACCCCTAAAGAGACCCAGTACTTC.

This chain links TRBV7-9 with TRBJ1-1; 9 bases fit TRBD1. Germline lookup yields CDR1 SEHNR and CDR2 FQNEAQ (reference sequence). The CDR3 is 12 residues long. V was pared by 5 bases and J by 11 bases, with 6 bases of the junction left unmatched. Here the CDR3 DNA reads TGTGCCAGCAGCCCGGGACAGGGAGGTGCTTTCTTT. This encodes CASSPGQGGAFF.

This chain links TRBV6-5 with TRBJ1-2; TRBD1 aligns across 10 bases. Losses at the gene ends were 2 bases for V and 5 bases for J; bases not matched to a gene: 5. The CDR3 extends over 15 amino acids. Germline values: CDR1 MNHEY, CDR2 SVGAGI. This CDR3 is CASSYGTGDRYGYTF. CDR3 nucleotide sequence: TGTGCCAGCAGTTACGGGACAGGGGATCGGTATGGCTACACCTTC.

The rearrangement joins TRBV19 to TRBJ2-5; 12 nucleotides agree with TRBD2. The CDR3 runs to 15 residues. Germline lookup yields CDR1 LNHDA and CDR2 SQIVND (reference sequence). With 4 bases clipped from V and 2 bases from J, the junction kept 2 bases outside the gene matches. The chain's CDR3 is CASSRTSGAQETQYF. Here the CDR3 DNA reads TGTGCCAGTAGTAGGACTAGCGGGGCACAAGAGACCCAGTACTTC.

The sample holds one count of this clone. The chain couples TRBV6-6 to TRBJ1-1; 9 bases match TRBD1. Germline V gene sequence: CDR1 MNHNY, CDR2 SVGAGI (reference sequence). Germline trimming cut 5 bases from V and 4 bases from J; bases unmatched to any gene: 2. The length of the CDR3 is 13 residues. The CDR3 reads CASSGQGTTEAFF. The CDR3 DNA is TGTGCCAGCAGTGGACAGGGGACCACTGAAGCTTTCTTT.

The rearrangement joins TRBV6-6 to TRBJ2-7; the match to TRBD1 covers 9 bases. The CDR3 covers 15 residues. V dropped 2 bases and J dropped 5; count of bases not matched to a gene: 7. CDR1 MNHNY and CDR2 SVGAGI come from the germline V gene (reference sequence). Written as DNA, the CDR3 is TGTGCCAGCAGTTACAAACAGGGGGCGGGCGACGAGCAGTACTTC. As protein: CASSYKQGAGDEQYF.

The chain couples TRBV7-9 to TRBJ2-3, with D tentatively TRBD1 (5 bases). This CDR3 has 12 residues. Trimming shortened V by 5 bases and J by 5 bases, and 8 bases separated the two germline ends. Germline CDR1 is SEHNR and CDR2 is FQNEAQ (reference sequence). This chain's CDR3 is CASSAQGDTQYF. The CDR3 DNA reads TGTGCCAGCAGCGCTCAGGGAGATACGCAGTATTTT.

This rearrangement joins TRBV5-5 to TRBJ1-3; D is unresolved. V lost 1 base and J lost 0, with 8 bases in between. Germline CDR1 reads SGHKS; CDR2 reads YYEKEE (reference sequence). The CDR3 runs to 15 residues. The CDR3 DNA reads TGTGCCAGCAGCTTGAACATCCTCTCTGGAAACACCATATATTTT. Translating gives CASSLNILSGNTIYF.

On this clone: Its ends do not fully match the called genes, so a read error is possible. The chain uses TRBV7-9 and TRBJ2-7; 8 nucleotides match TRBD1. The CDR3 length is 14 residues. Germline V gene data show CDR1 as SEHNR and CDR2 as FQNEAQ (reference sequence). The CDR3 DNA reads TGTGCCAGCAGCCGGTCAGGGGGCTCCGACGAGCAGTACTTC. It specifies CASSRSGGSDEQYF.

V gene TRBV7-9 combines with J gene TRBJ2-5; a weak D match, TRBD1 (5 bases). Trimming removed 6 bases from V and 3 bases from J, with 26 bases in between. Germline-derived CDR1 and CDR2 are SEHNR and FQNEAQ (reference sequence). The CDR3 contains 18 residues. CDR3 in DNA: TGTGCCAGCAGGCCTCCCCCGTGGGGCCACCACCAAAAAGAGACCCAGTACTTC. Translating gives CASRPPPWGHHQKETQYF.

This rearrangement joins TRBV23-1 to TRBJ1-1; perhaps TRBD1 as D (6 bases). TRBV23-1 has ORF status, its function being uncertain. V was cut by 8 bases and J by 3 bases, with 16 bases left in between. The CDR3 is 14 amino acids. CDR3 sequence: CASRGGLRYTEAFF. Written as DNA, the CDR3 is TGCGCCAGCCGAGGGGGTCTTCGGTACACTGAAGCTTTCTTT.

This chain joins TRBV14 and TRBJ2-1; 13 bases are shared with TRBD2. The CDR3 runs to 16 residues. Germline trimming cut 4 bases from V and 8 bases from J; bases unmatched to any gene: 8. The germline V gene encodes CDR1 SGHDN and CDR2 FVKESK. The CDR3 DNA reads as TGTGCCAGCAGCCCCCTTCTCGGACTAGCGGGGGATGAGCAGTTCTTC. Its protein is CASSPLLGLAGDEQFF.

This chain connects TRBV7-6 to TRBJ2-7; D gene ambiguous. This CDR3 contains 15 residues. The germline CDR1 and CDR2 sequences are SGHVS and FNYEAQ. Trimming removed 5 bases from V and 5 bases from J, with 19 bases in between. CDR3 nucleotides: TGTGCCAGCAGCAGGTTCGACGGAGAAGGCCACGAGCAGTACTTC. Its translation: CASSRFDGEGHEQYF.

This chain connects TRBV11-3 to TRBJ2-2, with 7 bases matching TRBD1. Germline CDR1 is SGHNT and CDR2 is YENEEA. J gave up 5 bases and V 6 bases, and 3 bases lay outside the gene matches. This CDR3 contains 13 residues. CDR3 nucleotide sequence: TGTGCCAGCAGGGTGACAGGGACCGGGGAGCTGTTTTTT. Encoded protein: CASRVTGTGELFF.

The V call is TRBV6-1, the J call TRBJ2-3; D possibly corresponds to TRBD1 (5 bases). V dropped 4 bases and J dropped 0 bases, with 11 bases sitting between them. Germline CDR1 is MNHNS and CDR2 is SASEGT. The CDR3 is 15 residues long. The CDR3 loop reads CASSVSPGSTDTQYF. The CDR3 DNA reads TGTGCCAGCAGTGTTTCGCCAGGGAGCACAGATACGCAGTATTTT.

V gene TRBV2 combines with J gene TRBJ2-7; D is unresolved. CDR3 length: 11 residues. V dropped 5 bases and J dropped 4 bases, with 6 bases sitting between them. CDR1 is SNHLY, CDR2 FYNNEI, per germline. CDR3 sequence reads: CASSTGYEQYF. The CDR3 coding sequence is TGTGCCAGCAGTACCGGTTACGAGCAGTACTTC. Full variable domain (remainder filled in from reference TRBV2 and TRBJ2-7): EPEVTQTPSHQVTQMGQEVILRCVPISNHLYFYWYRQILGQKVEFLVSFYNNEISEKSEIFDDQFSVERPDGSNFTLKIRSTKLEDSAMYFCASSTGYEQYFGPGTRLTVT.

The V gene is TRBV11-2, the J gene TRBJ2-6, with TRBD2 as a possible D gene (7 bases). V lost 5 bases and J lost 0, with 14 bases in between. The CDR3 has 17 residues. Germline CDR1 reads SGHAT; CDR2 reads FQNNGV. CDR3 sequence (DNA): TGTGCCAGCAGCCCGTGGCGGGGGCCCTCTGGGGCCAACGTCCTGACTTTC. It encodes CASSPWRGPSGANVLTF.

The rearrangement uses TRBV11-2 and TRBJ2-2; weak D call: TRBD2 (6 bases). The CDR3 totals 16 residues. Germline CDR1 SGHAT, CDR2 FQNNGV. Deletions cut 5 bases from V and 3 bases from J, with 16 bases between. For the CDR3, the DNA is TGTGCCAGCAGCCCTCAGGTCGGGAGAGACACCGGGGAGCTGTTTTTT. Translated: CASSPQVGRDTGELFF. Drawing the rest from reference TRBV11-2 and TRBJ2-2, the complete variable domain is EAGVAQSPRYKIIEKRQSVAFWCNPISGHATLYWYQQILGQGPKLLIQFQNNGVVDDSQLPKDRFSAERLKGVDSTLKIQPAKLEDSAVYLCASSPQVGRDTGELFFGEGSRLTVL.

The V and J genes are TRBV30 and TRBJ2-3; TRBD2 matches 8 bases. Germline V gives CDR1 GTSNPN, CDR2 SVGIG (reference sequence). This CDR3 spans 15 amino acids. Trimming took 4 bases from V and 5 from J; bases not matched to a gene: 11. CDR3 in amino acids: CAWNSGGRIGDTQYF. The CDR3 DNA reads as TGTGCCTGGAACTCGGGGGGGCGGATTGGAGATACGCAGTATTTT.

The rearrangement links TRBV7-8 to TRBJ1-1, with D perhaps TRBD1 (5 bases). This CDR3 is built from 12 residues. Germline V gene data show CDR1 as SGHVS and CDR2 as FQNEAQ. V was pared by 4 bases and J by 11 bases, with 14 bases between. The CDR3 DNA reads TGTGCCAGCAGCTCCACCGGAGGGGTCGCTTTCTTT. Its translation is CASSSTGGVAFF.